These 17 T cell receptor beta chains originate from one sample sequenced in a study of cytomegalovirus exposure and HLA in healthy donors. The PCR used 60 Vbeta and 13 Jbeta primers. The table came from immunoSEQ multiplex PCR; TCRdb's copy has only in-frame clones and leaves some out. The data show some 75,000 clones, around 81% seen once. Source material: PBMCs. The receptors were gathered from a man younger than 35 in good health and CMV-seropositive.

The chain recombines TRBV5-1 with TRBJ2-7, with D tentatively TRBD1 (6 bases). The CDR3 is 14 amino acids. Deletions cut 3 bases from V and 4 bases from J, with 14 bases between. The germline CDR1 and CDR2 sequences are SGHRS and YFSETQ. CDR3 nucleotides: TGCGCCAGCAGCTCTCTTTGGACAGATTACGAGCAGTACTTC. It yields the protein CASSSLWTDYEQYF.

This clone was counted a few times. V gene TRBV5-4 combines with J gene TRBJ2-1, with D possibly TRBD2 on 6 matching bases. The CDR3 length is 12 residues. Germline assignment: CDR1 SGHNT and CDR2 YYREEE (reference sequence). In DNA, the CDR3 is TGTGCAGAAGCGGCGGGGAACAATGAGCAGTTCTTC. It yields the protein CAEAAGNNEQFF.

The rearrangement joins TRBV7-8 to TRBJ2-5, with D uncertain. Between the trimmed V and J ends, which lost 3 bases and 5 bases, there was a span of 4 bases. CDR3 size: 11 residues. CDR1 SGHVS and CDR2 FQNEAQ come from the germline V gene. In DNA, the CDR3 is TGTGCCAGCAGCTTCGGGGAGACCCAGTACTTC. As protein: CASSFGETQYF.

This clone was seen only a few times. The rearrangement links TRBV6-5 to TRBJ2-1; tentative D call: TRBD2 (6 bases). Germline CDR1 and CDR2: MNHEY and SVGAGI. With 9 bases removed from V and 7 bases from J, the gap between germline ends came to 13 bases. The CDR3 spans 12 residues. The CDR3 nucleotides are TGTGCCAGTGGGGGGAATCGGAATGAGCAGTTCTTC. The encoded protein is CASGGNRNEQFF.

The V and J genes are TRBV5-4 and TRBJ2-5, with TRBD2 matching 12 bases. Germline CDR1 and CDR2: SGHNT and YYREEE (reference sequence). This CDR3 has 15 residues. Unmatched junction bases numbered 4, after V lost 5 bases and J lost 2 bases. The CDR3 region has the DNA TGTGCCAGCAGACGGACTAGCGGGACGCAAGAGACCCAGTACTTC. Protein: CASRRTSGTQETQYF.

V and J are TRBV27 and TRBJ2-3, with D unresolved. V was pared by 8 bases and J by 1 base, with 7 bases between. The CDR3 loop spans 12 amino acids. Looked up from germline, CDR1 is MNHEY and CDR2 is SMNVEV (reference sequence). The CDR3 DNA reads as TGTGCCAGCCGCCGGGGCACAGATACGCAGTATTTT. Translation: CASRRGTDTQYF.

This rearrangement joins TRBV11-1 to TRBJ2-6, with D uncertain. Trimming shortened V by 5 bases and J by 11 bases, and 16 bases separated the two germline ends. The CDR3 has 14 amino acids. Germline loops: CDR1 SGHAT, CDR2 FQDESV (reference sequence). The CDR3 region has the DNA TGTGCCAGCAGCCACGGTTTAACGACTCACGTCCTGACTTTC. Encoded protein: CASSHGLTTHVLTF.

This rearrangement joins TRBV19 to TRBJ1-5; maybe TRBD1 (5 bases). Germline values: CDR1 LNHDA, CDR2 SQIVND (reference sequence). The CDR3 is 14 residues long. Trimming removed 3 bases at V and 4 bases at J, with 10 bases between. The CDR3 coding sequence is TGTGCCAGTAGTATTATTGGGGGGAATCAGCCCCAGCATTTT. Translated: CASSIIGGNQPQHF.

On this clone: The junction does not match germline at one end; this may be a read error. The chain has TRBV11-2 and TRBJ2-3; 13 bases agree with TRBD2. The CDR3 is made up of 12 amino acids. Germline V gives CDR1 SGHAT, CDR2 FQNNGV. The CDR3: CASSQEGTSGIF. The CDR3 DNA follows: TGTGCCAGCAGCCAGGAGGGGACTAGCGGGATATTT.

This rearrangement joins TRBV28 to TRBJ1-4; D gene ambiguous. The CDR3 spans 14 residues. CDR1 and CDR2 from the germline V gene are MDHEN and SYDVKM. Trimming removed 3 bases from V and 5 bases from J, with 10 bases in between. The CDR3 region has the DNA TGTGCCAGCAGTTTTCCGGGAGTCAATGAAAAACTGTTTTTT. This gives the protein CASSFPGVNEKLFF.

The V gene is TRBV28, the J gene TRBJ2-1, with 13 bases fitting TRBD2. Trimming took 3 bases from V and 12 from J; bases not matched to a gene: 5. This CDR3 has 14 residues. The germline V gene encodes CDR1 MDHEN and CDR2 SYDVKM. The CDR3 is CASSFPGLAGVQFF. In nucleotides, the CDR3 is TGTGCCAGCAGTTTCCCCGGACTAGCGGGAGTGCAGTTCTTC.

This clone showed up just a few times. This CDR3 is CASSLIGQGTEAFF. CDR3 nucleotides: TGCGCCAGCAGCTTGATTGGTCAGGGCACTGAAGCTTTCTTT. The chain is built from TRBV5-1 and TRBJ1-1, with D maybe TRBD1 (5 bases). V was trimmed by 1 base and J by 4 bases, leaving 11 bases between them. The CDR3 is made up of 14 amino acids. From germline, CDR1 is SGHRS and CDR2 YFSETQ.

This chain uses TRBV5-1 with TRBJ1-1, with 8 bases matching TRBD1. V shed 7 bases, J shed 7 bases, and the junction held 12 bases outside the gene matches. The CDR3 has 14 residues. Germline V gives CDR1 SGHRS, CDR2 YFSETQ. The CDR3 loop reads CASRETGALGEAFF. In nucleotides, the CDR3 is TGCGCCAGCCGAGAGACAGGGGCGCTGGGTGAAGCTTTCTTT. Combining the CDR3 with reference TRBV5-1 and TRBJ1-1 gives the whole variable domain KAGVTQTPRYLIKTRGQQVTLSCSPISGHRSVSWYQQTPGQGLQFLFEYFSETQRNKGNFPGRFSGRQFSNSRSEMNVSTLELGDSALYLCASRETGALGEAFFGQGTRLTVV.

The chain couples TRBV6-1 to TRBJ1-2, with TRBD1 identical over 9 bases. V dropped 4 bases and J dropped 4; count of bases not matched to a gene: 10. The CDR3 sequence is 16 residues long. CDR1 is MNHNS, CDR2 SASEGT, per germline. The CDR3 is CASSGQGQGRGYGYTF. DNA of the CDR3: TGTGCCAGCAGTGGACAGGGACAGGGTAGGGGCTATGGCTACACCTTC.

V gene TRBV29-1 combines with J gene TRBJ2-3, with 7 nucleotides matching TRBD2. The V and J ends lost 4 bases and 2 bases, in that order; junction bases with no gene match: 6. The CDR3 is 14 amino acids. Germline lookup yields CDR1 SQVTM and CDR2 ANQGSEA. This chain's CDR3 is CSVAGGRATDTQYF. Written as DNA, the CDR3 is TGCAGCGTTGCGGGGGGACGGGCCACAGATACGCAGTATTTT.

In its sample, this clone was seen a few times. The chain links TRBV7-9 to TRBJ2-1; 9 nucleotides agree with TRBD1. The trim removed 3 bases at V and 9 bases at J, leaving 6 bases unmatched. Germline-derived CDR1 and CDR2 are SEHNR and FQNEAQ (reference sequence). CDR3 length equals 14 residues. This CDR3 is CASSFRDRVPEQFF. CDR3 coding DNA: TGTGCCAGCAGCTTCCGGGACAGGGTTCCTGAGCAGTTCTTC. Using reference TRBV7-9 and TRBJ2-1 for the parts outside the CDR3, the full variable domain is DTGVSQNPRHKITKRGQNVTFRCDPISEHNRLYWYRQTLGQGPEFLTYFQNEAQLEKSRLLSDRFSAERPKGSFSTLEIQRTEQGDSAMYLCASSFRDRVPEQFFGPGTRLTVL.

The V and J genes are TRBV28 and TRBJ1-1; TRBD1 is a possible D gene (5 bases). The V gene's germline CDR1 is MDHEN and CDR2 SYDVKM. The CDR3 is 11 amino acids. Between the trimmed V and J ends, which lost 6 bases and 8 bases, there was a span of 10 bases. CDR3 DNA sequence: TGTGCCAGCAGATCATCAGGGGAAGCTTTCTTT. Its translation is CASRSSGEAFF.